This T cell receptor beta chain was documented in a study of shared clonotypes between healthy human individuals. Terminally differentiated effector memory CD45RA+ cells were left out of the naive CD8 fraction, which was CD45RO-negative and positively selected for CCR7. At deep level, the assay was performed. Libraries were prepared by immunoSEQ multiplex PCR; TCRdb keeps only in-frame clonotypes and omits some of them. This table holds some 2 million clones, about 95% found once. From germline, CDR1 is SEHNR and CDR2 FQNEAQ (reference sequence). With 3 bases removed from V and 5 bases from J, the gap between germline ends came to 7 bases. CDR3 length: 12 residues. For this clone: Other DNA sequences in the same sample also yield this CDR3.

Sequencing was done on a sample of naive CD8+ T cells sorted from blood. The chain employs TRBV7-9 and TRBJ2-5; D perhaps matches TRBD2 (5 bases). This TCR was recovered from a man aged 18 to 30 in good health. The CDR3 sequence is CASSFGEETQYF. In nucleotides, the CDR3 is TGTGCCAGCAGCTTCGGGGAGGAGACCCAGTACTTC.